This T cell receptor (beta chain) was found in a study of T-cell memory formation after mild COVID-19. The study's findings and limits: Day 15 to 85 contracting clones showed balanced CD4/CD8; later expanders leaned CD4+. Confirmation was lacking for SARS-CoV-2 specificity of second-wave clones that peaked on day 37. Contracting CD4+ clones were located mainly in CM and EM, and CD8+ clones in EMRA.

Constant-segment primers were used for 5'RACE, and the resulting TCR alpha and TCR beta cDNA libraries carried sample barcodes and UMIs. TCRdb processed the 5' RACE reads anew with MiXCR; each CDR3 protein has one entry. The repertoire holds about 120,000 distinct CDR3 sequences, with roughly 15% as singletons. This clonotype was seen a few times. What it binds is unknown. Germline trimming cut 4 bases from V and 8 bases from J; bases unmatched to any gene: 8. The CDR3 extends over 15 amino acids. CDR1 and CDR2 (germline): SGDLS, YYNGEE. The clonotype comes from an adult woman who had mild COVID-19 (a few samples of this study predate the infection). Cell type and time point are not known. Sequencing was performed on PBMCs or a T cell subset sorted from them (not recorded which). The chain couples TRBV9 to TRBJ2-1; 11 bases agree with TRBD2. The CDR3 nucleotides are TGTGCCAGCAGCCCTTTTAGCGGGGGGGCGCATGAGCAGTTCTTC. Translating it yields CASSPFSGGAHEQFF.